The next 8 T cell receptor beta chains were all read from a single sample in a study of T cells after yellow fever vaccination. TCRdb re-called the 5' RACE reads through MiXCR, storing one row per CDR3 protein. Here the sample spans about 320,000 distinct CDR3 sequences, around 13% being singletons. Sequenced here: CD4+ T cells sorted from PBMCs, sampled 15 days after the yellow fever booster vaccination. The source is a man between 18 and 29 years old who received the YFV17D yellow fever vaccine.

V and J are TRBV5-4 and TRBJ2-2; 10 bases are a match to TRBD2. Germline CDR1 reads SGHNT; CDR2 reads YYREEE (reference sequence). The J segment lost 4 bases and the V segment lost 10 bases, leaving 4 bases of the junction unmatched. This CDR3 is 13 amino acids long. CDR3: CAGERGGTGELFF. The DNA of the CDR3 is TGTGCCGGAGAGCGGGGGGGCACCGGGGAGCTGTTTTTT.

This clonotype was found a few times. This CDR3 reads CASRSGTFAYEQYF. CDR3 DNA: TGTGCCAGCAGGTCGGGGACTTTTGCCTACGAGCAGTACTTC. The genes are TRBV28 and TRBJ2-7; perhaps TRBD2 as D (6 bases). V shed 6 bases and J shed 2 bases, with 14 bases lying between them. This CDR3 spans 14 amino acids. Looked up from germline, CDR1 is MDHEN and CDR2 is SYDVKM.

This clonotype was seen repeatedly, ten times or more. The chain recombines TRBV10-3 with TRBJ2-3, with 8 bases matching TRBD1. After removal of 3 bases from V and 2 bases from J, the junction contained 7 bases not matched to a gene. This CDR3 has 16 residues. Germline V gene data show CDR1 as ENHRY and CDR2 as SYGVKD. For the CDR3, the DNA is TGTGCCATCAGTGAACAGGGGGAATCTCCCACAGATACGCAGTATTTT. This translates into CAISEQGESPTDTQYF.

The V and J genes are TRBV7-8 and TRBJ1-2; TRBD1 agrees at 7 bases. Germline V gene lookup returns CDR1 SGHVS and CDR2 FQNEAQ. J gave up 3 bases and V 5 bases, and 6 bases lay outside the gene matches. The CDR3 runs to 14 residues. CDR3: CASSTGQAYYGYTF. The DNA of the CDR3 is TGTGCCAGCAGCACCGGACAGGCCTACTATGGCTACACCTTC.

This clonotype appeared a single time. This sequence joins TRBV5-6 and TRBJ2-2; D uncertain. The CDR3 contains 14 residues. The V gene's germline CDR1 is SGHDT and CDR2 YYEEEE. V was trimmed by 0 bases and J by 4 bases, leaving 7 bases between them. CDR3 coding DNA: TGTGCCAGCAGCTTGGGGACGATCACCGGGGAGCTGTTTTTT. Translating gives CASSLGTITGELFF.

The chain joins TRBV20-1 to TRBJ1-5; 11 bases line up with TRBD1. CDR1 is DFQATT and CDR2 is SNEGSKA in the germline V gene (reference sequence). V lost 0 bases, J lost 5 bases, and 12 bases stayed unmatched. The CDR3 length is 18 residues. The CDR3 sequence is CSARDRDRGSVRDQPQHF. CDR3 DNA sequence: TGCAGTGCTAGAGACCGGGACAGGGGGTCTGTCAGGGATCAGCCCCAGCATTTT.

V gene TRBV29-1 combines with J gene TRBJ2-7, with 9 nucleotides matching TRBD1. CDR1 is SQVTM and CDR2 is ANQGSEA in the germline V gene. This CDR3 has 14 amino acids. With 7 bases clipped from V and 6 bases from J, the junction kept 13 bases outside the gene matches. CDR3 sequence: CSGATGGETSEQYF. The CDR3 DNA reads TGCAGCGGAGCTACAGGGGGCGAAACCAGCGAGCAGTACTTC.

This clonotype came up a few times. The chain has TRBV6-2 or TRBV6-3 and TRBJ2-7, with TRBD1 matching 9 bases. This CDR3 has 14 amino acids. Unmatched junction bases numbered 6, after V lost 6 bases and J lost 3 bases. CDR1 and CDR2 from the germline V gene are MNHEY and SVGEGT. CDR3 nucleotides: TGTGCCAGCAGATCCCCGGACAGGGGCTACGAGCAGTACGTC. Amino acid sequence: CASRSPDRGYEQYV.